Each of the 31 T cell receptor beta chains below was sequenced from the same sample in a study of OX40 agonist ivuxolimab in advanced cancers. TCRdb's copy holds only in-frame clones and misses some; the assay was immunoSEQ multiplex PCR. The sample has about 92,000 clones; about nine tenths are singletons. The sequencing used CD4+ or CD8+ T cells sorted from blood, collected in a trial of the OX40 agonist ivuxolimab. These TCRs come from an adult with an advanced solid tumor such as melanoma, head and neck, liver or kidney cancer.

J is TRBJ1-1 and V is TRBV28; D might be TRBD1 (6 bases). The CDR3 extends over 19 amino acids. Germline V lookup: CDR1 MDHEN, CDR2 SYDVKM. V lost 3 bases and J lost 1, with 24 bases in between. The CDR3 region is CASSLVAGAELIWNTEAFF. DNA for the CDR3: TGTGCCAGCAGTTTGGTCGCAGGGGCGGAACTCATTTGGAACACTGAAGCTTTCTTT.

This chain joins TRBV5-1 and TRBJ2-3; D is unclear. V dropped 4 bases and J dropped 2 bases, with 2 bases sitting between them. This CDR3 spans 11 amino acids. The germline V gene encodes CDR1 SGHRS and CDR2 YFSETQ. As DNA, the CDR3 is TGCGCCAGCAGCAACACAGATACGCAGTATTTT. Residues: CASSNTDTQYF.

Written as DNA, the CDR3 is TGCGCCAGCAGCTTGGGGGCTAGCGGGTCCCAAGAGACCCAGTACTTC. Protein: CASSLGASGSQETQYF. V gene TRBV5-1 combines with J gene TRBJ2-5, with TRBD2 matching 8 bases. The CDR3 is 16 amino acids. Germline V gene lookup returns CDR1 SGHRS and CDR2 YFSETQ. Germline trimming cut 0 bases from V and 1 base from J; bases unmatched to any gene: 5.

The CDR3 region is CASSPGVNTEAFF. CDR3 DNA: TGTGCCAGCAGTCCAGGGGTGAACACTGAAGCTTTCTTT. This chain uses TRBV2 with TRBJ1-1; tentative D call: TRBD1 (6 bases). The V gene lost 5 bases and the J gene lost 0 bases, with 7 bases spanning the gap. The CDR3 sequence is 13 residues long. Germline CDR1 is SNHLY and CDR2 is FYNNEI.

This chain's CDR3 is CASKEGSLGGEQFF. DNA for the CDR3: TGTGCCAGCAAGGAAGGATCCCTAGGGGGGGAGCAGTTCTTC. The chain joins TRBV6-4 to TRBJ2-1; TRBD1 or TRBD2 may be the D gene (6 bases each). This CDR3 contains 14 residues. Trimming removed 7 bases at V and 10 bases at J, with 20 bases between. Germline CDR1 reads MRHNA; CDR2 reads SNTAGT.

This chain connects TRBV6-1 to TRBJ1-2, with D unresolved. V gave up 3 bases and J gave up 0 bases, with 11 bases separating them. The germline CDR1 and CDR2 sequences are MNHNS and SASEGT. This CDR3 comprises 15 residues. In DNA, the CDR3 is TGTGCCAGCAGTGACGCTACCGCCCCTAACTATGGCTACACCTTC. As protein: CASSDATAPNYGYTF.

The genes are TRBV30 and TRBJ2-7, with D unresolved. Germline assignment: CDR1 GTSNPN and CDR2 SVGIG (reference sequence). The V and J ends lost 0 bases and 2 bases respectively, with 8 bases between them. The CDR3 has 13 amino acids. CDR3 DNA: TGTGCCTGGAGTGTCGGAAGCACCTACGAGCAGTACTTC. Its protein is CAWSVGSTYEQYF.

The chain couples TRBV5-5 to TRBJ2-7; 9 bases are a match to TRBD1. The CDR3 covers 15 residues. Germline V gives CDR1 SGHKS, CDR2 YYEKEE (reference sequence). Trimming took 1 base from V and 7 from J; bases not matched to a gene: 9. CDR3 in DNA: TGTGCCAGCAGCTTGAAGAACAGGGGGCTCAGGGAGCAGTACTTC. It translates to CASSLKNRGLREQYF.

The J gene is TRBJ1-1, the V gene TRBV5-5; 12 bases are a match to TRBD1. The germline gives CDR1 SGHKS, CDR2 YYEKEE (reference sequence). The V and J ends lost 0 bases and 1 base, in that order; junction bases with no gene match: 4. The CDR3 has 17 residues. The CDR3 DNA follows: TGTGCCAGCAGCTTGGCGGGGACAGGGGGCCCGAACACTGAAGCTTTCTTT. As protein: CASSLAGTGGPNTEAFF.

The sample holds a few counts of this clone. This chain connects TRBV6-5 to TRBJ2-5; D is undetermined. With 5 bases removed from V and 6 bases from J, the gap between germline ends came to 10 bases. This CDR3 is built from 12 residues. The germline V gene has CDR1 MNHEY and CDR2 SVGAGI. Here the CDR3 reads CASSTASKTQYF. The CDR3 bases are TGTGCCAGCAGTACGGCCAGTAAGACCCAGTACTTC.

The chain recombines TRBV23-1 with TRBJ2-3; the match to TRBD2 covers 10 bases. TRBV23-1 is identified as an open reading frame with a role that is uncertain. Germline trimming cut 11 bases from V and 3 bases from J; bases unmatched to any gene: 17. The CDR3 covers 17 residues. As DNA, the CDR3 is TGCGCCTCCCACCCAGGACAGCGGGAGGGCGGTACAGATACGCAGTATTTT. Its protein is CASHPGQREGGTDTQYF.

The CDR3: CASSSLSGRSYNEQFF. CDR3 sequence (DNA): TGTGCCAGCAGTTCCCTTAGCGGGAGGTCCTACAATGAGCAGTTCTTC. The gene calls are TRBV28 and TRBJ2-1, with 10 bases matching TRBD2. The V segment lost 4 bases and the J segment 1 base; nucleotides outside the gene matches: 4. CDR3 length equals 16 residues. Germline V gene sequence: CDR1 MDHEN, CDR2 SYDVKM.

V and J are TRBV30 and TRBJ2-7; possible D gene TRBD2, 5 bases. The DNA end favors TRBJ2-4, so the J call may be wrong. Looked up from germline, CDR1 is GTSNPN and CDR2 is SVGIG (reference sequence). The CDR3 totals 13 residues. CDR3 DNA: TGTGCCTGGAGTCCCTTCGGGGTCGGCATTCAGTACTTC. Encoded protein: CAWSPFGVGIQYF.

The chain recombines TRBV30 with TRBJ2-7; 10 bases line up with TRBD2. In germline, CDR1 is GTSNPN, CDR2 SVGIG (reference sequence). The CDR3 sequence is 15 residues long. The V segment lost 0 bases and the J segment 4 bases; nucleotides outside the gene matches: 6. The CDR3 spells CAWSVRSGRGYEQYF. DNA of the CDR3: TGTGCCTGGAGTGTACGAAGCGGGAGGGGGTACGAGCAGTACTTC.

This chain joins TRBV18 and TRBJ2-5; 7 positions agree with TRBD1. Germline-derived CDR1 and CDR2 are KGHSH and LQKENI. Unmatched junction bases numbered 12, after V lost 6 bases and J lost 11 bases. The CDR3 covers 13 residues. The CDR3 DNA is TGTGCCAGCTCCCCGACAGGGAGTAATGAGCAGTACTTC. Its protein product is CASSPTGSNEQYF. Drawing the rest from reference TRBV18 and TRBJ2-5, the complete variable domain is NAGVMQNPRHLVRRRGQEARLRCSPMKGHSHVYWYRQLPEEGLKFMVYLQKENIIDESGMPKERFSAEFPKEGPSILRIQQVVRGDSAAYFCASSPTGSNEQYFGPGTRLLVL.

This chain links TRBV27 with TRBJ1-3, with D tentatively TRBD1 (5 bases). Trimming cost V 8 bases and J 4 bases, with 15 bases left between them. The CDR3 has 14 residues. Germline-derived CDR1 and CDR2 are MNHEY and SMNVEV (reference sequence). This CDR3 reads CASARGGEGNTIYF. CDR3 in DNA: TGTGCCAGCGCCCGGGGCGGGGAGGGAAACACCATATATTTT.

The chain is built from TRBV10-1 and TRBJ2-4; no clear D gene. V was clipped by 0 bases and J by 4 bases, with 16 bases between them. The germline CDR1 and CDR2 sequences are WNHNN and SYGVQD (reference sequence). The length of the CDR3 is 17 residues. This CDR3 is CASSESLGPQGKNIQYF. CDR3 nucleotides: TGCGCCAGCAGTGAGTCCTTAGGGCCGCAAGGGAAAAACATTCAGTACTTC.

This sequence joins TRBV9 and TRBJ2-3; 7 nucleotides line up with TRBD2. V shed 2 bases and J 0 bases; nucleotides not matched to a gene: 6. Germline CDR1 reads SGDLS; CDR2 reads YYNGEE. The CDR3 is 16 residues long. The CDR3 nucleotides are TGTGCCAGCAGCGTCAGTACTAGCGCCAGCACAGATACGCAGTATTTT. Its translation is CASSVSTSASTDTQYF.

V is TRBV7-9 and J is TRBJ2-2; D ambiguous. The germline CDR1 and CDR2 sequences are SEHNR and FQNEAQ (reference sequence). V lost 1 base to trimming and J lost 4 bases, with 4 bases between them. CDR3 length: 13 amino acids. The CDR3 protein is CASSLVSTGELFF. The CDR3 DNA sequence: TGTGCCAGCAGCTTAGTGAGCACCGGGGAGCTGTTTTTT.

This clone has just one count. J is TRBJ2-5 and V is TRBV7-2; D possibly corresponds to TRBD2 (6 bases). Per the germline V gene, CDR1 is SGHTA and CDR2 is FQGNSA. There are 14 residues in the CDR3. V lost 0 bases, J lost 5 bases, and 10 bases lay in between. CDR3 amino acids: CASSLAAGMETQYF. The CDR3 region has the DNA TGTGCCAGCAGCTTAGCGGCGGGAATGGAGACCCAGTACTTC.

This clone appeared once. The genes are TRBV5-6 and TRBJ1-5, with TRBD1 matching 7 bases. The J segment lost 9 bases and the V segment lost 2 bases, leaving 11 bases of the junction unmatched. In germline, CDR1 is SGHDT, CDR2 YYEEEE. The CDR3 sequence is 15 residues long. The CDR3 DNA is TGTGCCAGCAGCTTTTGGGGGACAGCCAAGGGGCCCCAGCATTTT. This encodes CASSFWGTAKGPQHF.

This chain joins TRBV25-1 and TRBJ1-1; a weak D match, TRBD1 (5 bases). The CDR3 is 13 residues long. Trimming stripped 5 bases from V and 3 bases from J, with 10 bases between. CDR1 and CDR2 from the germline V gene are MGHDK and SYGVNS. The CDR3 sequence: CASSRGEHTEAFF. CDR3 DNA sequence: TGTGCCAGCAGTCGGGGGGAGCACACTGAAGCTTTCTTT.

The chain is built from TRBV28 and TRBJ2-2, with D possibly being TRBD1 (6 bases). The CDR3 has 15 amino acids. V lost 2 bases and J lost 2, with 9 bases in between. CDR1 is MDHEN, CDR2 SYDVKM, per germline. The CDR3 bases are TGTGCCAGCAGTTTACCAGGGGCCAACACCGGGGAGCTGTTTTTT. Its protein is CASSLPGANTGELFF. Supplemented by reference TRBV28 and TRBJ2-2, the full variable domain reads DVKVTQSSRYLVKRTGEKVFLECVQDMDHENMFWYRQDPGLGLRLIYFSYDVKMKEKGDIPEGYSVSREKKERFSLILESASTNQTSMYLCASSLPGANTGELFFGEGSRLTVL.

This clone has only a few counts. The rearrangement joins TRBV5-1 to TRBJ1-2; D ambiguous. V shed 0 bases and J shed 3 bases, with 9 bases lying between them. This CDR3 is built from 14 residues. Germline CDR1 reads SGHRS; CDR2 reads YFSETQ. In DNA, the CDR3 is TGCGCCAGCAGCTTGGACGGCAGAGACTATGGCTACACCTTC. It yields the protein CASSLDGRDYGYTF.

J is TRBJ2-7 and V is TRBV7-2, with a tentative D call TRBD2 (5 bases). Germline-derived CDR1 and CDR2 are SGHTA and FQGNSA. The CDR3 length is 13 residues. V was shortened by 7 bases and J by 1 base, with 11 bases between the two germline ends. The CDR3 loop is CASTKSGSYEQYF. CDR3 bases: TGTGCCAGCACCAAGAGCGGATCCTACGAGCAGTACTTC.

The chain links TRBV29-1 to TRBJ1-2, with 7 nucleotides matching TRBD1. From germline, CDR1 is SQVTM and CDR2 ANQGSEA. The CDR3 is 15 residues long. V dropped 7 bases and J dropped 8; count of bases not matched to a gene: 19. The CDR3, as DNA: TGCAGCGCCGCCTCATTTAGACAGGGCGACGGGGGCTACACCTTC. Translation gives CSAASFRQGDGGYTF. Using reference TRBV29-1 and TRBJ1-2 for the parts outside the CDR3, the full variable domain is SAVISQKPSRDICQRGTSLTIQCQVDSQVTMMFWYRQQPGQSLTLIATANQGSEATYESGFVIDKFPISRPNLTFSTLTVSNMSPEDSSIYLCSAASFRQGDGGYTFGSGTRLTVV.

The CDR3 loop is CSVDPGATSNYGYTF. The DNA of the CDR3 is TGCAGCGTTGATCCAGGGGCTACCTCTAACTATGGCTACACCTTC. The chain links TRBV29-1 to TRBJ1-2; D is possibly TRBD1 (6 bases). This CDR3 region has 15 residues. Germline loops: CDR1 SQVTM, CDR2 ANQGSEA. Trimming shortened V by 3 bases and J by 0 bases, and 14 bases separated the two germline ends.

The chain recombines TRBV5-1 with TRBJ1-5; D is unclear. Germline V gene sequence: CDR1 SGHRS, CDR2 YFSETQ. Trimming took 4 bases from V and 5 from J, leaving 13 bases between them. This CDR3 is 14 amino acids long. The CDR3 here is CASSTDGTYQPQHF. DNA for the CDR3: TGCGCCAGCAGCACGGACGGCACTTATCAGCCCCAGCATTTT.

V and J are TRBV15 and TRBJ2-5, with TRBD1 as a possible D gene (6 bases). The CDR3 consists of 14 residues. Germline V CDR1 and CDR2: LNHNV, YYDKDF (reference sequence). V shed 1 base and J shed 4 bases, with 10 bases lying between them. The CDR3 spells CATSRGGRVETQYF. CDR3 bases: TGTGCCACCAGCAGAGGGGGGCGGGTAGAGACCCAGTACTTC.

The DNA for the CDR3 is TGTGCCAGCAGTGCTAGGCAGGCTGGAAACACCATATATTTT. This translates into CASSARQAGNTIYF. This chain connects TRBV2 to TRBJ1-3, with no clear D. CDR3 length equals 14 residues. V was shortened by 4 bases and J by 2 bases, with 9 bases between the two germline ends. Looked up from germline, CDR1 is SNHLY and CDR2 is FYNNEI.

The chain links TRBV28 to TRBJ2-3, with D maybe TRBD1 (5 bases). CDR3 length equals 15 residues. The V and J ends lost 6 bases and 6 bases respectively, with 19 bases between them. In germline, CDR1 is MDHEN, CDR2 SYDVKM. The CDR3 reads CASSLHGPKGDTQYF. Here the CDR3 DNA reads TGTGCCAGCAGCCTCCATGGGCCCAAGGGGGATACGCAGTATTTT.